Detailed here is one T cell receptor (beta chain). This sample was included in a study of blood T cell repertoires in COVID-19. For the study at large: The study drew acute and convalescent COVID-19 samples from the United States, Italy and Spain. The cDNA or gDNA used as material had been derived from T cells, B-cell-depleted T cells, or PBMCs.

The ends lost 3 bases at V and 4 bases at J; junction bases unmatched: 8. CDR1 is KGHSH and CDR2 is LQKENI in the germline V gene. The CDR3 has 16 amino acids. How the authors handled the data: By means of reference gene primer amplification, nucleated cell counts were estimated. TCRdb keeps only in-frame clones here, not all; method: immunoSEQ multiplex PCR. Clonal size and the V and J genes are those of that table, whereas D and trimming came from the DNA. Here the sample spans roughly 70,000 clones, about four fifths being singletons. The clonotype was recovered from a woman at least 80 years old with active or convalescent COVID-19. The source material was peripheral blood. This sequence joins TRBV18 and TRBJ1-2; TRBD1 aligns across 10 bases. DNA for the CDR3: TGTGCCAGCTCACCTGATATCGGACAGGGGGTCTATGGCTACACCTTC. It yields the protein CASSPDIGQGVYGYTF.